Listed below are T cell receptor beta chains from one sample, sequenced in a study of regulatory T cells in long-lasting Graves disease. TCRdb ran MiXCR on the multiplex PCR reads and lists one entry per CDR3 protein. This sample yields some 330,000 distinct CDR3 sequences, of which approximately 23% are seen a single time; approximately 27% belongs to the top ten. Sample: peripheral blood mononuclear cells (PBMCs), taken when the disease was refractory, from a patient treated with antithyroid drugs. The receptors stem from a middle-aged woman with Graves disease. The CDR3 runs from the conserved cysteine through the conserved F or W. Fields, in order: J gene, V gene, CDR3 length, CDR3 protein.

J gene: TRBJ1-1
V gene: TRBV12-3/TRBV12-4
CDR3 length: 13
CDR3 protein: CASKKQVNTEAFF

J gene: TRBJ2-7
V gene: TRBV10-3
CDR3 length: 16
CDR3 protein: CAISEGLAGKSYEQYF

J gene: TRBJ2-3
V gene: TRBV7-3
CDR3 length: 17
CDR3 protein: CASSLYAGVGSTDTQYF

J gene: TRBJ2-7
V gene: TRBV12-3/TRBV12-4
CDR3 length: 13
CDR3 protein: CASQRGVGYEQYF

J gene: TRBJ2-7
V gene: TRBV4-2
CDR3 length: 14
CDR3 protein: CASSQDHGSYEQYF

J gene: TRBJ1-1
V gene: TRBV28
CDR3 length: 12
CDR3 protein: CASSPPSRRAFF

J gene: TRBJ2-2
V gene: TRBV15
CDR3 length: 15
CDR3 protein: CATSSRDRGPGELFF

J gene: TRBJ1-1
V gene: TRBV4-1
CDR3 length: 13
CDR3 protein: CASSLRGQDEAFF

J gene: TRBJ2-2
V gene: TRBV12-3/TRBV12-4
CDR3 length: 16
CDR3 protein: CASSSSWDRGHGELFF

J gene: TRBJ2-5
V gene: TRBV7-9
CDR3 length: 15
CDR3 protein: CASSHGTGGTETQYF

J gene: TRBJ1-1
V gene: TRBV2
CDR3 length: 17
CDR3 protein: CATQIGHLGEWNTEAFF

J gene: TRBJ2-5
V gene: TRBV25-1
CDR3 length: 17
CDR3 protein: CASSLRGEDRKEETQYF

J gene: TRBJ1-4
V gene: TRBV6-1
CDR3 length: 11
CDR3 protein: CASGRAEKLFF

J gene: TRBJ2-7
V gene: TRBV29-1
CDR3 length: 15
CDR3 protein: CSVNFVDRASYEQYF

J gene: TRBJ1-1
V gene: TRBV7-2
CDR3 length: 14
CDR3 protein: CASSSGQGFHEAFF

J gene: TRBJ1-1
V gene: TRBV20-1
CDR3 length: 13
CDR3 protein: CSAREYANTEAFF

J gene: TRBJ2-7
V gene: TRBV15
CDR3 length: 15
CDR3 protein: CATSREAGGVYEQYF

J gene: TRBJ2-5
V gene: TRBV20-1
CDR3 length: 18
CDR3 protein: CSARDFGDSGRLEETQYF

J gene: TRBJ2-7
V gene: TRBV11-2
CDR3 length: 14
CDR3 protein: CASSPSGLSYEQYF

J gene: TRBJ2-5
V gene: TRBV11-2
CDR3 length: 14
CDR3 protein: CASGPTVGPETQYF

J gene: TRBJ2-4
V gene: TRBV14
CDR3 length: 13
CDR3 protein: CASSQDWRGNQYF

J gene: TRBJ2-7
V gene: TRBV18
CDR3 length: 14
CDR3 protein: CASSPAGRSYEQYF

J gene: TRBJ2-1
V gene: TRBV2
CDR3 length: 16
CDR3 protein: CASSEYGSVTYNEQFF

J gene: TRBJ2-7
V gene: TRBV20-1
CDR3 length: 19
CDR3 protein: CSASFARTSGRTVRYEQYF

J gene: TRBJ1-4
V gene: TRBV28
CDR3 length: 14
CDR3 protein: CASSLVPRNEKLFF

J gene: TRBJ2-7
V gene: TRBV27
CDR3 length: 13
CDR3 protein: CASSFGQAYEQYF

J gene: TRBJ2-5
V gene: TRBV29-1
CDR3 length: 12
CDR3 protein: CSAEGIRETQYF

J gene: TRBJ1-1
V gene: TRBV5-6
CDR3 length: 14
CDR3 protein: CASSLGSTNTEAFF

J gene: TRBJ1-1
V gene: TRBV5-1
CDR3 length: 14
CDR3 protein: CASSPGQLKTEAFF

J gene: TRBJ2-7
V gene: TRBV20-1
CDR3 length: 15
CDR3 protein: CSARNNRENSYEQYF

J gene: TRBJ1-1
V gene: TRBV10-3
CDR3 length: 13
CDR3 protein: CAISDSLNTEAFF

J gene: TRBJ2-5
V gene: TRBV20-1
CDR3 length: 13
CDR3 protein: CSARGERQETQYF

J gene: TRBJ1-4
V gene: TRBV7-2
CDR3 length: 14
CDR3 protein: CASSEGQAGEKLFF

J gene: TRBJ2-7
V gene: TRBV6-1
CDR3 length: 15
CDR3 protein: CASSLRDREFYEQYF

J gene: TRBJ2-7
V gene: TRBV19
CDR3 length: 16
CDR3 protein: CASSHAGQGALDEQYF

J gene: TRBJ2-1
V gene: TRBV28
CDR3 length: 16
CDR3 protein: CASSLGTSGMVYEQFF

J gene: TRBJ2-7
V gene: TRBV5-1
CDR3 length: 13
CDR3 protein: CASSLLGGEEQYF

J gene: TRBJ2-7
V gene: TRBV2
CDR3 length: 15
CDR3 protein: CASRRAGQGLYEQYF

J gene: TRBJ2-2
V gene: TRBV20-1
CDR3 length: 14
CDR3 protein: CSARPQGYGGELFF

J gene: TRBJ1-5
V gene: TRBV4-1
CDR3 length: 14
CDR3 protein: CASSQVYNNQPQHF